Shown below are 14 T cell receptor beta chains from a single sample sequenced in a study of OX40 agonist ivuxolimab in advanced cancers. The protocol was immunoSEQ multiplex PCR, while the TCRdb copy is restricted to in-frame clones and leaves out a portion. The table records 42,000 or so clones, 89% of them present only once. This material consisted of CD4+ or CD8+ T cells sorted from blood, taken in a trial of the OX40 agonist ivuxolimab. Receptors were obtained from an adult with an advanced solid tumor such as melanoma, head and neck, liver or kidney cancer.

This chain joins TRBV2 and TRBJ1-1; D is possibly TRBD1 (5 bases). Germline lookup yields CDR1 SNHLY and CDR2 FYNNEI. V lost 1 base, J lost 0 bases, and 9 bases lay in between. The CDR3 extends over 15 amino acids. CDR3 DNA sequence: TGTGCCAGCAGTGAAGGACAGTTTATGAACACTGAAGCTTTCTTT. Translation gives CASSEGQFMNTEAFF.

The V call is TRBV29-1, the J call TRBJ1-4; no firm D call. The CDR3 has 12 residues. Trimming pared 4 bases from V and 8 bases from J, leaving 11 bases between. Germline V gene data show CDR1 as SQVTM and CDR2 as ANQGSEA. CDR3 residues: CSVGLPGEKLFF. CDR3 nucleotides: TGCAGCGTTGGTCTACCGGGGGAAAAACTGTTTTTT.

The rearrangement links TRBV5-5 to TRBJ2-1, with TRBD1 matching 10 bases. CDR1 is SGHKS and CDR2 is YYEKEE in the germline V gene (reference sequence). Trimming took 3 bases from V and 6 from J; bases not matched to a gene: 6. The CDR3 loop spans 15 amino acids. The CDR3 sequence is CASSWVGQGLNEQFF. The CDR3 region has the DNA TGTGCCAGCAGCTGGGTGGGACAGGGGCTCAATGAGCAGTTCTTC.

This chain joins TRBV9 and TRBJ1-1; unclear D gene. The CDR3 consists of 13 residues. Trimming shortened V by 7 bases and J by 3 bases, and 13 bases separated the two germline ends. In germline, CDR1 is SGDLS, CDR2 YYNGEE. The CDR3 is CASGEHSDTEAFF. The CDR3 DNA is TGTGCCAGCGGGGAACACAGTGACACTGAAGCTTTCTTT. Filled out from reference TRBV9 and TRBJ1-1, the complete variable domain reads DSGVTQTPKHLITATGQRVTLRCSPRSGDLSVYWYQQSLDQGLQFLIQYYNGEERAKGNILERFSAQQFPDLHSELNLSSLELGDSALYFCASGEHSDTEAFFGQGTRLTVV.

This clone was detected only once. The chain uses TRBV7-9 and TRBJ1-6, with D possibly TRBD1 on 5 matching bases. Germline V lookup: CDR1 SEHNR, CDR2 FQNEAQ (reference sequence). The CDR3 length is 17 residues. The V end lost 3 bases, the J end lost 3 bases, and 15 bases lay between the germline ends. The CDR3 sequence: CASSLRTHTDYNSPLHF. In DNA, the CDR3 is TGTGCCAGCAGCTTGCGGACACACACGGACTATAATTCACCCCTCCACTTT.

In this sample, this clone turned up a few times. At one end the junction does not follow the germline gene, possibly because of a read error. The V call is TRBV5-1, the J call TRBJ2-1; 8 bases align to TRBD1. This CDR3 region has 13 residues. Germline V CDR1 and CDR2: SGHRS, YFSETQ. The DNA for the CDR3 is TGCGCCAGCAGCGAGACAGGGGTCCGGCGCTCCATCTTC. Its translation is CASSETGVRRSIF.

V usage is TRBV5-6 and J usage is TRBJ1-3; D is unresolved. Trimming stripped 5 bases from V and 0 bases from J, with 9 bases between. Looked up from germline, CDR1 is SGHDT and CDR2 is YYEEEE. The CDR3 is 14 residues long. This CDR3 is CASSWGFSGNTIYF. The CDR3 DNA sequence: TGTGCCAGCAGTTGGGGATTCTCTGGAAACACCATATATTTT.

The chain uses TRBV5-1 and TRBJ1-4, with a tentative D call TRBD1 (6 bases). The length of the CDR3 is 14 residues. Germline V gene data show CDR1 as SGHRS and CDR2 as YFSETQ. V was pared by 2 bases and J by 8 bases, with 13 bases between. In DNA form, the CDR3 reads TGCGCCAGCAGCTTTTCAGGGGATGTAGAAAAACTGTTTTTT. Its translation is CASSFSGDVEKLFF.

The gene calls are TRBV12-5 and TRBJ2-7; 8 bases match TRBD1. Germline V lookup: CDR1 LGHNT, CDR2 FRNRAP. J was trimmed by 5 bases and V by 1 base; bases with no gene match: 7. The CDR3 extends over 15 amino acids. The CDR3 loop reads CASGLGRQGFNEQYF. The CDR3 DNA reads TGTGCTAGTGGTTTGGGGAGACAGGGGTTCAACGAGCAGTACTTC.

V usage is TRBV3-1 (or the pseudogene TRBV3-2) and J usage is TRBJ2-5; no clear D gene. From germline, CDR1 is LGHDT and CDR2 YNNKEL (reference sequence). The CDR3 consists of 9 residues. V was pared by 8 bases and J by 5 bases, with 3 bases between. The chain's CDR3 is CASRETQYF. The CDR3 coding sequence is TGTGCCAGCCGGGAGACCCAGTACTTC.

The genes are TRBV7-3 and TRBJ1-4; 7 bases line up with TRBD1. V gave up 4 bases and J gave up 7 bases; unmatched junction bases: 3. The CDR3 is 13 amino acids. The germline CDR1 and CDR2 sequences are SGHTA and FQGTGA. CDR3 sequence reads: CASSYNRGEKLFF. The DNA for the CDR3 is TGTGCCAGCAGCTACAACAGGGGTGAAAAACTGTTTTTT.

The chain recombines TRBV6-6 with TRBJ1-5, with a possible D match to TRBD1 (6 bases). This CDR3 spans 14 amino acids. Germline V gene sequence: CDR1 MNHNY, CDR2 SVGAGI (reference sequence). Trimming cost V 4 bases and J 0 bases, with 7 bases left between them. CDR3 nucleotides: TGTGCCAGCAGTTCAGGGGTTAGCAATCAGCCCCAGCATTTT. Translating it yields CASSSGVSNQPQHF.

The rearrangement uses TRBV30 and TRBJ1-1; D is uncertain. V lost 5 bases, J lost 4 bases, and 8 bases lay in between. The CDR3 is 11 residues long. Germline V gene sequence: CDR1 GTSNPN, CDR2 SVGIG (reference sequence). The CDR3 region is CAWAVITEAFF. CDR3 nucleotide sequence: TGTGCCTGGGCTGTTATCACTGAAGCTTTCTTT. Drawing the rest from reference TRBV30 and TRBJ1-1, the complete variable domain is SQTIHQWPATLVQPVGSPLSLECTVEGTSNPNLYWYRQAAGRGLQLLFYSVGIGQISSEVPQNLSASRPQDRQFILSSKKLLLSDSGFYLCAWAVITEAFFGQGTRLTVV.

The chain recombines TRBV9 with TRBJ1-1; 7 positions match TRBD1. Germline V gene lookup returns CDR1 SGDLS and CDR2 YYNGEE. The J segment lost 8 bases and the V segment lost 1 base, leaving 8 bases of the junction unmatched. The CDR3 contains 14 residues. CDR3: CASSVPSGGSEAFF. The CDR3 nucleotides read TGTGCCAGCAGCGTACCCTCAGGGGGTTCGGAAGCTTTCTTT.